A single sample is the source of the 16 T cell receptor beta chains below, sequenced in a study of technical replicates of blood from a handful of donors listed by TCRdb under 2017. Receptor libraries were prepared by the immunoSEQ multiplex PCR assay. The table was pulled from immuneACCESS by TCRdb, which kept in-frame rearrangements only. Such tables lose some clones; where checked, under half of the loss comes from unresolved V genes, and the rest has no known cause. Present in this sample are roughly 90,000 clones, around 96% of which were seen just once. The leading ten clones occupy about 0.34% of the sample. The sequencing input was T cells isolated from PBMCs. The receptors stem from a human donor in good health.

V gene TRBV30 combines with J gene TRBJ2-3; 13 nucleotides match TRBD2. Germline CDR1 reads GTSNPN; CDR2 reads SVGIG (reference sequence). Losses at the gene ends were 2 bases for V and 7 bases for J; bases not matched to a gene: 3. This CDR3 is 14 amino acids long. CDR3 DNA: TGTGCCTGGAGTCAACTAGCGGGAGGGTATACGCAGTATTTT. Translating it yields CAWSQLAGGYTQYF.

V is TRBV14 and J is TRBJ1-2; 7 bases match TRBD1. The CDR3 is 15 amino acids. CDR1 SGHDN and CDR2 FVKESK come from the germline V gene. The V and J ends lost 0 bases and 8 bases, in that order; junction bases with no gene match: 9. This CDR3 reads CASSQEGTVLRGYTF. The CDR3 DNA is TGTGCCAGCAGCCAAGAAGGGACAGTGCTGAGGGGCTACACCTTC.

This chain joins TRBV6-5 and TRBJ1-5, with D perhaps TRBD1 (5 bases). With 5 bases removed from V and 3 bases from J, the gap between germline ends came to 11 bases. The germline CDR1 and CDR2 sequences are MNHEY and SVGAGI. CDR3 length: 14 amino acids. The CDR3 loop is CASSTGVSNQPQHF. The CDR3 DNA is TGTGCCAGCAGTACGGGGGTCTCCAATCAGCCCCAGCATTTT.

The chain uses TRBV18 and TRBJ2-7; D gene unclear. Per germline, CDR1 KGHSH and CDR2 LQKENI. The CDR3 is 13 amino acids. V was trimmed by 3 bases and J by 6 bases, leaving 12 bases between them. CDR3 loop: CASSPVTESEQYF. CDR3 nucleotides: TGTGCCAGCTCACCTGTGACGGAGAGCGAGCAGTACTTC.

V gene TRBV27 combines with J gene TRBJ1-2; 9 bases agree with TRBD1. Germline V gene sequence: CDR1 MNHEY, CDR2 SMNVEV (reference sequence). The CDR3 covers 14 residues. The junction had 1 base not matched to a gene; V was cut back by 5 bases and J by 0 bases. CDR3 residues: CASSGTGTNYGYTF. CDR3 DNA: TGTGCCAGCAGTGGGACAGGGACTAACTATGGCTACACCTTC.

The chain couples TRBV7-2 to TRBJ2-1; 7 positions agree with TRBD2. J lost 4 bases, V lost 1 base, and 4 bases had no gene match. This CDR3 has 15 amino acids. Germline V gives CDR1 SGHTA, CDR2 FQGNSA. In nucleotides, the CDR3 is TGTGCCAGCAGCTTAGGACTAGCAACGTACAATGAGCAGTTCTTC. It specifies CASSLGLATYNEQFF.

The chain is built from TRBV9 and TRBJ1-4; possibly TRBD1 for D (6 bases). CDR1 and CDR2 from the germline V gene are SGDLS and YYNGEE. The CDR3 consists of 15 residues. With 4 bases removed from V and 4 bases from J, the gap between germline ends came to 14 bases. CDR3 bases: TGTGCCAGCAGCCTCACAGGGTTCGGTAATGAAAAACTGTTTTTT. Residues: CASSLTGFGNEKLFF.

The chain links TRBV7-9 to TRBJ1-2; 11 bases line up with TRBD1. The J segment lost 1 base and the V segment lost 6 bases, leaving 1 base of the junction unmatched. Looked up from germline, CDR1 is SEHNR and CDR2 is FQNEAQ (reference sequence). This CDR3 comprises 14 residues. The CDR3 bases are TGTGCCAGCAGGGACAGGGGGCTTAACTATGGCTACACCTTC. Its protein is CASRDRGLNYGYTF.

V gene TRBV12-5 combines with J gene TRBJ1-5, with a weak D call TRBD1 (6 bases). The germline gives CDR1 LGHNT, CDR2 FRNRAP. The CDR3 has 14 residues. Trimming removed 5 bases from V and 4 bases from J, with 12 bases in between. CDR3 nucleotide sequence: TGTGCTAGTGGTCCGACAGGCTGGAATCAGCCCCAGCATTTT. This translates into CASGPTGWNQPQHF.

The gene calls are TRBV5-1 and TRBJ2-2; tentative D call: TRBD1 (6 bases). CDR3 length: 14 residues. Germline CDR1 and CDR2: SGHRS and YFSETQ. Trimming removed 4 bases at V and 6 bases at J, with 13 bases between. The CDR3 is CASSQYTGSGELFF. In DNA form, the CDR3 reads TGCGCCAGCAGCCAATATACAGGGTCCGGGGAGCTGTTTTTT.

J is TRBJ1-4 and V is TRBV6-6; D unclear. CDR1 and CDR2 from the germline V gene are MNHNY and SVGAGI (reference sequence). Trimming shortened V by 2 bases and J by 5 bases, and 6 bases separated the two germline ends. The CDR3 has 13 residues. The CDR3 loop is CASSYGGNEKLFF. CDR3 coding DNA: TGTGCCAGCAGTTACGGTGGCAATGAAAAACTGTTTTTT.

Concerning this clone: A read error may produce the germline difference seen at one junction end. The sample contains more than one DNA sequence encoding this CDR3. The V call is TRBV6-6, the J call TRBJ2-7, with TRBD2 as a possible D gene (5 bases). The germline CDR1 and CDR2 sequences are MNHNY and SVGAGI (reference sequence). CDR3 size: 15 residues. This chain's CDR3 is CASSYLPGSTYEQYF. The DNA for the CDR3 is TGTGCCAGCAGTTACCTCCCGGGGTCAACCTACGAACAGTACTTC.

The J gene is TRBJ2-1, the V gene TRBV5-1, with D maybe TRBD2 (5 bases). The CDR3 runs 14 residues. V lost 1 base and J lost 4, with 9 bases in between. Germline V lookup: CDR1 SGHRS, CDR2 YFSETQ. The DNA of the CDR3 is TGCGCCAGCAGCTTGAGCGGAGCTTACAATGAGCAGTTCTTC. It encodes CASSLSGAYNEQFF.

The chain recombines TRBV4-1 with TRBJ2-7, with D possibly matching TRBD2 (6 bases). With 3 bases removed from V and 2 bases from J, the gap between germline ends came to 14 bases. The CDR3 length is 15 residues. CDR1 and CDR2 from the germline V gene are MGHRA and YSYEKL. CDR3 nucleotide sequence: TGCGCCAGCAGCCACCGGCTCCCGGGGGCCTACGAGCAGTACTTC. Its translation is CASSHRLPGAYEQYF.

V usage is TRBV18 and J usage is TRBJ2-7, with 7 nucleotides matching TRBD2. The V gene's germline CDR1 is KGHSH and CDR2 LQKENI. After removal of 1 base from V and 4 bases from J, the junction contained 7 bases not matched to a gene. The CDR3 totals 15 residues. CDR3 amino acids: CASSPREGSTYEQYF. CDR3 nucleotide sequence: TGTGCCAGCTCACCACGGGAGGGATCTACGTACGAGCAGTACTTC.

The count of this clone is one. The J gene is TRBJ2-4, the V gene TRBV6-1, with 10 bases that match TRBD2. Trimming removed 2 bases from V and 11 bases from J; junction bases left unmatched: 12. Germline lookup yields CDR1 MNHNS and CDR2 SASEGT. This CDR3 is 16 amino acids long. The CDR3 region is CASSELLLPSGSFQYF. Written as DNA, the CDR3 is TGTGCCAGCAGTGAACTATTACTTCCTAGCGGGAGTTTTCAGTACTTC.